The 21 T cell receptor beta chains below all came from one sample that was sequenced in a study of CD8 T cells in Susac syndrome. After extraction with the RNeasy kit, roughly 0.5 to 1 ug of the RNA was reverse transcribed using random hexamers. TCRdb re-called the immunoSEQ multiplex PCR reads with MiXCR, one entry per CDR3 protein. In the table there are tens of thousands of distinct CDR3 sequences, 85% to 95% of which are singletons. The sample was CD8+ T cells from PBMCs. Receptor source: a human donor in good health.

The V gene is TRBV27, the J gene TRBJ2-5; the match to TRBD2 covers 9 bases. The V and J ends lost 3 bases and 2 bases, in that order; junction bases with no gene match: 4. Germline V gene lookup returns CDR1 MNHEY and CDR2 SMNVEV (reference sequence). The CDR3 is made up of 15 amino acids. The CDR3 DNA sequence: TGTGCCAGCAGTTTCGTGCTAGCGGGGCAAGAGACCCAGTACTTC. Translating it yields CASSFVLAGQETQYF.

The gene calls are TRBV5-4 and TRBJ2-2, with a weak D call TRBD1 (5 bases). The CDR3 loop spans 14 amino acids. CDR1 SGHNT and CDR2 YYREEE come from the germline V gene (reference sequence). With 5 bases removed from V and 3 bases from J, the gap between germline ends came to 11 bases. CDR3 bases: TGTGCCAGCAGTTTCCAGGGATACACCGGGGAGCTGTTTTTT. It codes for CASSFQGYTGELFF.

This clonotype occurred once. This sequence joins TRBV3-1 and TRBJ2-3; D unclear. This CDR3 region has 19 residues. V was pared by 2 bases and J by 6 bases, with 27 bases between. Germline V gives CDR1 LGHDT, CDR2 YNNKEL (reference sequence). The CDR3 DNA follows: TGTGCCAGCAGCCAACACTCCCGCCCCACAGTGGAACATCGGGATACGCAGTATTTT. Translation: CASSQHSRPTVEHRDTQYF.

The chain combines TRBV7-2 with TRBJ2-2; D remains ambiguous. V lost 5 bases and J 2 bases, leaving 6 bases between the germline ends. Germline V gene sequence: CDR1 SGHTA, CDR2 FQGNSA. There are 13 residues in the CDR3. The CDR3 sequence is CASSPDNTGELFF. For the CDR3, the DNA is TGTGCCAGCAGCCCCGATAACACCGGGGAGCTGTTTTTT.

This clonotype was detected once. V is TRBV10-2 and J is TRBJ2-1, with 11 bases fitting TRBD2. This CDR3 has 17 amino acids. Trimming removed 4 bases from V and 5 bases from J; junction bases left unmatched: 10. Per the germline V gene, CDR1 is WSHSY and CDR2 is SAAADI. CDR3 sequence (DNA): TGCGCCAGCAGTGGGGTACCGGGACTAGCGGACCACAATGAGCAGTTCTTC. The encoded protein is CASSGVPGLADHNEQFF.

CDR3 in amino acids: CASSYSISTALSTEAFF. The CDR3 nucleotides read TGTGCCAGCAGTTACTCGATCTCCACGGCCCTTAGCACTGAAGCTTTCTTT. The chain carries TRBV6-5 and TRBJ1-1, with D hard to call. V lost 0 bases, J lost 4 bases, and 18 bases lay in between. CDR1 and CDR2 (germline): MNHEY, SVGAGI. CDR3 length: 17 amino acids.

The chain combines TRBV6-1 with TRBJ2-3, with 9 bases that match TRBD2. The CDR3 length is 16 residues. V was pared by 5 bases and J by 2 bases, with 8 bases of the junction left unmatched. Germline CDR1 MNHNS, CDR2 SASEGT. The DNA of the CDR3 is TGTGCCAGCAGTCAACCCCTAGCGGGGAACACAGATACGCAGTATTTT. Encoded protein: CASSQPLAGNTDTQYF.

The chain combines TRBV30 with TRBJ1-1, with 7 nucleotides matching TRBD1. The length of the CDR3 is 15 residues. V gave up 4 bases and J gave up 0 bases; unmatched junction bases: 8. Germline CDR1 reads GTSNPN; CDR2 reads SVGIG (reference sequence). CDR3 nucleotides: TGTGCCTGGACCCTAGGACAGGAGATGAACACTGAAGCTTTCTTT. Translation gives CAWTLGQEMNTEAFF.

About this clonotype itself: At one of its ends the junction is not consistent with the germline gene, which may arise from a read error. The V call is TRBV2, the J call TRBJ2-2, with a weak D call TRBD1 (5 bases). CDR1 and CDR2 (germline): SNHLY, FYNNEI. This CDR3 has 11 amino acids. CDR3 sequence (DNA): TGTGCCGGCAGGGACACCGGGGAGCTGTTTTTT. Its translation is CAGRDTGELFF.

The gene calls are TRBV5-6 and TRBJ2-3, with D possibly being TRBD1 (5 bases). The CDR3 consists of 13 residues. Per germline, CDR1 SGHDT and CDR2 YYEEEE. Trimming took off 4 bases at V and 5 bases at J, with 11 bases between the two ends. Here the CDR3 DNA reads TGTGCCAGCAGCCTTGACAGAAGAGATACGCAGTATTTT. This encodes CASSLDRRDTQYF.

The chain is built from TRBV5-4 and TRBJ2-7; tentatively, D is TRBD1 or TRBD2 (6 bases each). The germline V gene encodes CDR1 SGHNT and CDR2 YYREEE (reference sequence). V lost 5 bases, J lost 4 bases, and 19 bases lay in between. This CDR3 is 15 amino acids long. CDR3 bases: TGTGCCAGCAGTTGGGGGGCAGGAGGATATTACGAGCAGTACTTC. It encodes CASSWGAGGYYEQYF.

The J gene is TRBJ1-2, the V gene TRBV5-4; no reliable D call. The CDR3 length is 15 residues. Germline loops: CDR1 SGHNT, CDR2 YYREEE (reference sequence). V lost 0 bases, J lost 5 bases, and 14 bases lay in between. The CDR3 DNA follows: TGTGCCAGCAGCTTGGGGGGTCTGGACCCTTATGGCTACACCTTC. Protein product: CASSLGGLDPYGYTF.

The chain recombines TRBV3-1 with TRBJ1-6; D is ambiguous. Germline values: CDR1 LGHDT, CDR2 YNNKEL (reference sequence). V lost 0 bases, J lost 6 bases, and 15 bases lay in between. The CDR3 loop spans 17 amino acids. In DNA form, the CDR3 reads TGTGCCAGCAGCCAAGACCCCATGAGGGAGGGTAATTCACCCCTCCACTTT. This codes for CASSQDPMREGNSPLHF.

DNA of the CDR3: TGCGCCAGCAGCTTGGAGGGGGCAGGCCTTTTGAACACTGAAGCTTTCTTT. Translation: CASSLEGAGLLNTEAFF. The rearrangement uses TRBV5-1 and TRBJ1-1; 7 bases fit TRBD1. This CDR3 is 17 amino acids long. The germline CDR1 and CDR2 sequences are SGHRS and YFSETQ. Trimming removed 0 bases from V and 0 bases from J; junction bases left unmatched: 8.

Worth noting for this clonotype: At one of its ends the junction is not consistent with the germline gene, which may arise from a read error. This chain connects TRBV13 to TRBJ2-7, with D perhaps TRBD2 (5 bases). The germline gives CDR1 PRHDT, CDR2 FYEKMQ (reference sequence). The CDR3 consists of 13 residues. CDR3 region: CAGSPRAAYEQYF. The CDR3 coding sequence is TGTGCCGGCAGCCCGAGGGCGGCCTACGAGCAGTACTTC.

For the CDR3, the DNA is TGTGCCACCAGCCCCCGGGACAGGGGGTCAGAGACCCAGTACTTC. As protein: CATSPRDRGSETQYF. This chain joins TRBV15 and TRBJ2-5, with TRBD1 matching 11 bases. This CDR3 comprises 15 residues. CDR1 and CDR2 from the germline V gene are LNHNV and YYDKDF (reference sequence). V lost 5 bases, J lost 4 bases, and 6 bases stayed unmatched.

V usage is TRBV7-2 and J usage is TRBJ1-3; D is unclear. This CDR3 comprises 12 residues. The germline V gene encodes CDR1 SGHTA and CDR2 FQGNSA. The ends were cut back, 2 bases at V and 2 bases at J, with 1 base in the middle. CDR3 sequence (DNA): TGTGCCAGCAGCTTACCTGGAAACACCATATATTTT. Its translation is CASSLPGNTIYF.

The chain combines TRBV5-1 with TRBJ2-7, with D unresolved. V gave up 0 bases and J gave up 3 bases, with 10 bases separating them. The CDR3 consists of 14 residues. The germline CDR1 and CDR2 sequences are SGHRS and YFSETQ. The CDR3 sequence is CASSLEQNNYEQYF. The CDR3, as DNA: TGCGCCAGCAGCTTGGAACAGAACAACTACGAGCAGTACTTC.

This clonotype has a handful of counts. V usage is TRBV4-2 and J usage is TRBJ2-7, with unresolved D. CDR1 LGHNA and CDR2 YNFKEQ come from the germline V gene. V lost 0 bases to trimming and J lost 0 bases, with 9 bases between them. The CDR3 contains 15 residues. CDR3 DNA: TGTGCCAGCAGCCAAGAGCCGGGCAGCTCCTACGAGCAGTACTTC. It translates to CASSQEPGSSYEQYF.

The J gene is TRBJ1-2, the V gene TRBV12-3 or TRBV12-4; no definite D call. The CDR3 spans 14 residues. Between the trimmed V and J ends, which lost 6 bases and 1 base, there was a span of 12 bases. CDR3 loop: CASSVGSGNYGYTF. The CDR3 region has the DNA TGTGCCAGCAGCGTGGGGTCGGGTAACTATGGCTACACCTTC.

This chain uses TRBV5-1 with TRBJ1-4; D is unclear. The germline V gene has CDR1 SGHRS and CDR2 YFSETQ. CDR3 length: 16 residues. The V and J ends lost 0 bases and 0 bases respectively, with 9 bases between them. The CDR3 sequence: CASSLEGGTTNEKLFF. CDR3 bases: TGCGCCAGCAGCTTGGAGGGCGGAACAACTAATGAAAAACTGTTTTTT.